This T cell receptor (beta chain) appears in the sequencing data of a study of cytomegalovirus exposure and HLA in healthy donors. Overall study findings and caveats: Further analysis, carried out later, found HLA-associated TCR beta chains more clonally expanded than equally common other chains.

With 2 bases removed from V and 5 bases from J, the gap between germline ends came to 10 bases. This CDR3 is built from 13 residues. Germline CDR1 SGHNT, CDR2 YYREEE (reference sequence). In its sample, this clone was seen once. Antigen specificity is unknown. PCR was performed using 60 Vbeta and 13 Jbeta primers. The assay was immunoSEQ multiplex PCR, and TCRdb's table has in-frame clones only and misses some. Of roughly 190,000 clones in the sample, around nine tenths were seen once. Sequenced material: PBMCs. The origin of this receptor is a woman aged 18-30 years in good health and CMV-seronegative. The rearrangement uses TRBV5-4 and TRBJ1-1, with a weak D call TRBD1 (5 bases). The CDR3 DNA is TGTGCCAGCAGCTTAGGCGGGGGGACTGAAGCTTTCTTT. Translation: CASSLGGGTEAFF.